The clone carrying this T cell receptor (beta chain) was detected only once. This sample was taken from a study of beta chain features in type 1 diabetes. The germline V gene has CDR1 SGHNT and CDR2 YYREEE (reference sequence). V was pared by 3 bases and J by 7 bases, with 8 bases of the junction left unmatched. This CDR3 is built from 16 residues. Every donor provided one heparinised blood draw, which averaged around 110 mL. As every portion of the isolated RNA was reverse transcribed, the sequencing read expressed TCRB transcripts. Naive, central memory and regulatory T cell samples produced a mean of roughly 3.9 million reads. TCRdb's table, derived via immunoSEQ multiplex PCR, lists solely in-frame clones and lacks some. The sample consists of about 350,000 clones, about 19% of them appearing once.

This TCR derives from a woman aged 18-30 years in good health. The sequenced material came from naive CD4+ T cells from blood. The chain carries TRBV5-4 and TRBJ2-3; 13 positions agree with TRBD2. CDR3 DNA sequence: TGTGCCAGCAGCTCCCGGACTAGCGGGAGAGTAAATACGCAGTATTTT. It is translated as CASSSRTSGRVNTQYF.